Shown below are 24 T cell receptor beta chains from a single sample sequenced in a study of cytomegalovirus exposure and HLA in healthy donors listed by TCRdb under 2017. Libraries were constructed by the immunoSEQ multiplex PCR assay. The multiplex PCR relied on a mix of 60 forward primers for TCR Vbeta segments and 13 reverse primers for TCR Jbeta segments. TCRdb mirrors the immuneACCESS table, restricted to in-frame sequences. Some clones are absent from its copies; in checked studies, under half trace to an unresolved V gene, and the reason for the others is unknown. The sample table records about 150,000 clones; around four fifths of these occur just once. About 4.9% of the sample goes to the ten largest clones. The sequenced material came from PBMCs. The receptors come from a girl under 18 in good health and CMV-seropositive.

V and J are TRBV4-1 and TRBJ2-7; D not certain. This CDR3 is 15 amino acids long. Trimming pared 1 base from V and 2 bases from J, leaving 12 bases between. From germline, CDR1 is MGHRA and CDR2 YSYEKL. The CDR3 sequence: CASSQALQRTYEQYF. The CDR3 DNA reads TGCGCCAGCAGCCAAGCGTTACAGAGAACCTACGAGCAGTACTTC.

The CDR3 region has the DNA TGTGCCAGCAGCGTTCAGGGTTTTACGGCAGATACGCAGTATTTT. Encoded protein: CASSVQGFTADTQYF. The chain combines TRBV9 with TRBJ2-3; possible D gene TRBD1, 5 bases. This CDR3 contains 15 residues. CDR1 and CDR2 (germline): SGDLS, YYNGEE. V shed 2 bases and J shed 4 bases, with 14 bases lying between them.

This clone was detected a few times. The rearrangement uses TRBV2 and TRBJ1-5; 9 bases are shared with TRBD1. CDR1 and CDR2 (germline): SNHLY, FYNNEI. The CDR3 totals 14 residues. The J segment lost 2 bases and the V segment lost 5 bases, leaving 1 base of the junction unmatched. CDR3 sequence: CASSRTGGNQPQHF. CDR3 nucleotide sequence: TGTGCCAGCAGTAGGACAGGGGGCAATCAGCCCCAGCATTTT. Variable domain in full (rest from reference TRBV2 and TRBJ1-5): EPEVTQTPSHQVTQMGQEVILRCVPISNHLYFYWYRQILGQKVEFLVSFYNNEISEKSEIFDDQFSVERPDGSNFTLKIRSTKLEDSAMYFCASSRTGGNQPQHFGDGTRLSIL.

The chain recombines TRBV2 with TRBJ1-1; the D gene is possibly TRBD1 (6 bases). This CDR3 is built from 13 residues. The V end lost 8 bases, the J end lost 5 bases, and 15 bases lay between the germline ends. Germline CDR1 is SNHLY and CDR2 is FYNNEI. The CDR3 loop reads CASYPNGQTEAFF. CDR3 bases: TGTGCCAGCTATCCCAACGGACAGACTGAAGCTTTCTTT.

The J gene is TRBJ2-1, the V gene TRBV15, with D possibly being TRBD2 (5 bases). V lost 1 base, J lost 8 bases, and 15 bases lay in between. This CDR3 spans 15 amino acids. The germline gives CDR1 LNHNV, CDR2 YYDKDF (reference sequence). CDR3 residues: CATSRGRISVDEQFF. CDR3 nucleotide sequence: TGTGCCACCAGCAGAGGGAGGATAAGCGTCGATGAGCAGTTCTTC.

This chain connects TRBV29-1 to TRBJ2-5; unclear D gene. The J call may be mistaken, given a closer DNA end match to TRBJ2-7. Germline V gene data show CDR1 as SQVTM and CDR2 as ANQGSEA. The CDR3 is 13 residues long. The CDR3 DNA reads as TGCAGCGTTGAAGGAACAGATTCCTACGAGCAGTACTTC. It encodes CSVEGTDSYEQYF.

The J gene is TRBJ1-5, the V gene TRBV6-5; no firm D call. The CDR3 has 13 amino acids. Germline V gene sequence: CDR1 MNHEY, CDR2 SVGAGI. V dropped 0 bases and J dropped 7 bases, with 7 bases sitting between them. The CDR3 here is CASSYSLDQPQHF. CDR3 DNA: TGTGCCAGCAGTTACTCTCTAGACCAGCCCCAGCATTTT.

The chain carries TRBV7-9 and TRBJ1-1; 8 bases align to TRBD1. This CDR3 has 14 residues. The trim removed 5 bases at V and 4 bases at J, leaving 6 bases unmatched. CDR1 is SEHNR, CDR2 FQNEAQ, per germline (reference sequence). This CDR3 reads CASSLQGAGTEAFF. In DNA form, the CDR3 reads TGTGCCAGCAGCCTCCAGGGGGCGGGCACTGAAGCTTTCTTT.

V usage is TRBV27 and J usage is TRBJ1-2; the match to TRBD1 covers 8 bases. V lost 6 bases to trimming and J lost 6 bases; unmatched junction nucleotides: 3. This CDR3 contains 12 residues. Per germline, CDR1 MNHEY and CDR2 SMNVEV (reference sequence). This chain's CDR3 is CASRQGEDGYTF. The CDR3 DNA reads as TGTGCCAGCAGACAGGGGGAGGATGGCTACACCTTC.

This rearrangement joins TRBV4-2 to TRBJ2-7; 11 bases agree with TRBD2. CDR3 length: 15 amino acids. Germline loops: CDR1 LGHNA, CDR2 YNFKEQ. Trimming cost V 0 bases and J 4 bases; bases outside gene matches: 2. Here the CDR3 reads CASSQDLAGGYEQYF. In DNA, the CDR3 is TGTGCCAGCAGCCAAGATTTAGCGGGGGGGTACGAGCAGTACTTC.

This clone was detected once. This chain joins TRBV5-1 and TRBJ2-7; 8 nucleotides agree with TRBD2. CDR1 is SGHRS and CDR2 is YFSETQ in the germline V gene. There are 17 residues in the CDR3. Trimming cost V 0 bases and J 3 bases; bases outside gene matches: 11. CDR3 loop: CASSLASTAGGLYEQYF. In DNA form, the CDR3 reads TGCGCCAGCAGCTTGGCCTCCACTGCGGGGGGCCTCTACGAGCAGTACTTC.

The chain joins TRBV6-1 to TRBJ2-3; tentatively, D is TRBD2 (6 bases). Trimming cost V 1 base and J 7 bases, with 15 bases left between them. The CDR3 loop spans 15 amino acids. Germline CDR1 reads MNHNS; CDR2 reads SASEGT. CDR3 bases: TGTGCCAGCAGTGAAGAAAGGACTAACATAAATACGCAGTATTTT. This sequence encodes CASSEERTNINTQYF.

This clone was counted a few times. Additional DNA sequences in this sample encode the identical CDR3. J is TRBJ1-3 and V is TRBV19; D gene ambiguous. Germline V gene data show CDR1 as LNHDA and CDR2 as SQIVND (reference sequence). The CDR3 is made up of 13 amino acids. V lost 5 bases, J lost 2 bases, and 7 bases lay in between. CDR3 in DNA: TGTGCCAGTAGTCCGGGAGCTGGAAACACCATATATTTT. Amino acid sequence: CASSPGAGNTIYF.

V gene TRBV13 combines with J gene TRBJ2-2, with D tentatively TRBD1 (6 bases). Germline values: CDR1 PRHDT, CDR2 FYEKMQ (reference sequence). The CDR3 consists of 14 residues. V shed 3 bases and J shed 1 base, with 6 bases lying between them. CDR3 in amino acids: CASSLTGNTGELFF. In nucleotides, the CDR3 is TGTGCCAGCAGCTTGACAGGGAACACCGGGGAGCTGTTTTTT.

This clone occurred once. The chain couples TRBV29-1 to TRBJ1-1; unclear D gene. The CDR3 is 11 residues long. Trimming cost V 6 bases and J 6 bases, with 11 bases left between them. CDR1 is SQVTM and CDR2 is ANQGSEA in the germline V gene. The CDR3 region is CSVHLTSEAFF. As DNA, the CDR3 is TGCAGCGTACATCTTACGTCTGAAGCTTTCTTT.

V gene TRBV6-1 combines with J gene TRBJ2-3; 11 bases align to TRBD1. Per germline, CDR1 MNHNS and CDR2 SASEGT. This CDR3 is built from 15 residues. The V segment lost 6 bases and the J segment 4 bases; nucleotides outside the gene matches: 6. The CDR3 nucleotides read TGTGCCAGCAGGGGGACAGGGGGTATCGCAGATACGCAGTATTTT. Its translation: CASRGTGGIADTQYF.

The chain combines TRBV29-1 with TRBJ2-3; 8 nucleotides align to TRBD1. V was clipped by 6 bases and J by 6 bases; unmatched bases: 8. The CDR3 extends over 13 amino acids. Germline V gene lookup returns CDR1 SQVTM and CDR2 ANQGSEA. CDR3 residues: CSVKTGAGDTQYF. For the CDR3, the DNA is TGCAGCGTCAAGACAGGGGCAGGGGATACGCAGTATTTT.

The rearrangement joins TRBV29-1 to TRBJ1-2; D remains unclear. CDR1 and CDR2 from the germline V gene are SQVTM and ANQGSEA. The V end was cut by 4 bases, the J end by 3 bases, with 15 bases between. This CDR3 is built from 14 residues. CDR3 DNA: TGCAGCGTTGTAGCATCGAACGAAGACTATGGCTACACCTTC. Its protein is CSVVASNEDYGYTF.

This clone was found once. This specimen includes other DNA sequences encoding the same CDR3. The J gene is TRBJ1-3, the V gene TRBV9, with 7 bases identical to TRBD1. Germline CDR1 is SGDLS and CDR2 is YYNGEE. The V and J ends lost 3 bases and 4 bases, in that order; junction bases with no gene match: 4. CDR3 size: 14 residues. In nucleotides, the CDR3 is TGTGCCAGCAGCGGGGACAGTTCCGGAAACACCATATATTTT. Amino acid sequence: CASSGDSSGNTIYF.

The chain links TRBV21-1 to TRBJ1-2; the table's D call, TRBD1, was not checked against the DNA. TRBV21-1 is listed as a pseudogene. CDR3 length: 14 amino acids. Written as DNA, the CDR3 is TGTGCCAGCAACCCGACAGGGGCGGACTATGGCTACACCTTC. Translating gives CASNPTGADYGYTF.

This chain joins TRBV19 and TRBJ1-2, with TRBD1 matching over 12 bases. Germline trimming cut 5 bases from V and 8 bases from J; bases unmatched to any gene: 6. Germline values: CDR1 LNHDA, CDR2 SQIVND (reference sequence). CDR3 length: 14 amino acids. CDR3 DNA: TGTGCCAGTAGTCCTGGGACAGGGGGCTCGGGCTACACCTTC. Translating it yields CASSPGTGGSGYTF.

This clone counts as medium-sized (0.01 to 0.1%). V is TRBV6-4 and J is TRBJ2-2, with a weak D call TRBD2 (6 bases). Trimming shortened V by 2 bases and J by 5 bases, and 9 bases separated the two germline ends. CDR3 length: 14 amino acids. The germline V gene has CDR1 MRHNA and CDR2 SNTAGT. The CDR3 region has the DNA TGTGCCAGCAGTGACAGGGGAGGTACCGGGGAGCTGTTTTTT. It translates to CASSDRGGTGELFF.

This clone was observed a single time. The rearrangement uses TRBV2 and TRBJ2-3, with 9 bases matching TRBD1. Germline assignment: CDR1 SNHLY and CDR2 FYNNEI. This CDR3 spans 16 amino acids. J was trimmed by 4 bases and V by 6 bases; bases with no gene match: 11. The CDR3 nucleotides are TGTGCCAGCAGCGGACAGGGGCTGATGGGGTCAGATACGCAGTATTTT. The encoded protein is CASSGQGLMGSDTQYF.

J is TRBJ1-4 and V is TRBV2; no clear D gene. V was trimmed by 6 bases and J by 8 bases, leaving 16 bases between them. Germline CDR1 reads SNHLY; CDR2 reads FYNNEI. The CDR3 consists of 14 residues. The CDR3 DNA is TGTGCCAGCAGACGCGGACTGGCGTGGGAAAAACTGTTTTTT. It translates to CASRRGLAWEKLFF. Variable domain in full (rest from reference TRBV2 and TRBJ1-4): EPEVTQTPSHQVTQMGQEVILRCVPISNHLYFYWYRQILGQKVEFLVSFYNNEISEKSEIFDDQFSVERPDGSNFTLKIRSTKLEDSAMYFCASRRGLAWEKLFFGSGTQLSVL.